This T cell receptor (beta chain) was identified during a study of shared clonotypes between healthy human individuals. The study, taken as a whole, reports: An effect of sequencing depth on clonotype sharing among donors was expected.

The assay was immunoSEQ multiplex PCR, and TCRdb's table has in-frame clones only and misses some. The data contain over a million clones, approximately 78% of them singletons. There are 16 residues in the CDR3. The germline CDR1 and CDR2 sequences are LNHNV and YYDKDF (reference sequence). Trimming removed 0 bases from V and 5 bases from J, with 14 bases in between. For this clone: Its specificity is not known.

The V and J genes are TRBV15 and TRBJ1-3, with a possible D match to TRBD1 (5 bases). The clonotype was recovered from a man younger than 35 in good health. Some clones in this sample may be carry-over from other donors' samples. The sample comprised memory CD4+ T cells from PBMCs. Subset: CD45RA-negative fraction. CDR3: CATSRDRTWGRNTIYF. The CDR3 DNA reads TGTGCCACCAGCAGAGATCGTACATGGGGGAGAAACACCATATATTTT.